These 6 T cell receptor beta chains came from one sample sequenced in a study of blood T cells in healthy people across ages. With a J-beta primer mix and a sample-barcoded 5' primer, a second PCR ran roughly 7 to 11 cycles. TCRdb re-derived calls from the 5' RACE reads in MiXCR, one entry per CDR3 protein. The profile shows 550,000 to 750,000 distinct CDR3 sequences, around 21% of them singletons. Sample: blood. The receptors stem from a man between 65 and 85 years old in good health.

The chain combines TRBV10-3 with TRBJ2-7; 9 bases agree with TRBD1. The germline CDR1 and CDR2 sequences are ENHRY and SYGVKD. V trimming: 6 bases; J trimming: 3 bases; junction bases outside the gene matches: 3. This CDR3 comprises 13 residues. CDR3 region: CAIRTGQGYEQYF. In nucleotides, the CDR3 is TGTGCCATCAGGACGGGACAGGGCTACGAGCAGTACTTC.

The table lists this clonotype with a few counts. The CDR3 coding sequence is TGCAGTGCTAGAGATCCCCGGGACAGGGGGCTCAGGGATGAAAAACTGTTTTTT. It translates to CSARDPRDRGLRDEKLFF. This chain links TRBV20-1 with TRBJ1-4; 12 bases line up with TRBD1. The J segment lost 6 bases and the V segment lost 0 bases, leaving 11 bases of the junction unmatched. This CDR3 has 18 amino acids. Germline CDR1 reads DFQATT; CDR2 reads SNEGSKA (reference sequence).

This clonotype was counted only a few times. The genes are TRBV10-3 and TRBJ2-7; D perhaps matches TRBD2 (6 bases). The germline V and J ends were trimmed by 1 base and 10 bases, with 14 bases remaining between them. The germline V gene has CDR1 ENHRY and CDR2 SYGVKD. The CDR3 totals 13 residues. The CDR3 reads CAISEFGGDYQYF. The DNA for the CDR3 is TGTGCCATCAGTGAGTTCGGAGGGGATTATCAGTACTTC.

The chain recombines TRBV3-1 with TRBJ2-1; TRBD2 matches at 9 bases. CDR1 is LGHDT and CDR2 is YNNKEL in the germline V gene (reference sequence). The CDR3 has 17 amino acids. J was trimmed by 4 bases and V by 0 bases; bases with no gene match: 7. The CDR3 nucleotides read TGTGCCAGCAGCCAAGATCGTATTAGCGGGAGTTACAATGAGCAGTTCTTC. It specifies CASSQDRISGSYNEQFF.

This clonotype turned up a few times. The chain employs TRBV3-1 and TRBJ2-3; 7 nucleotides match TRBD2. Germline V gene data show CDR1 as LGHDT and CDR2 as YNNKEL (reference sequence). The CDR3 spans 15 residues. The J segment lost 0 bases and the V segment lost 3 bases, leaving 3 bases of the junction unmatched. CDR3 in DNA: TGTGCCAGCAGCCAGCCTAGCGGTAGCACAGATACGCAGTATTTT. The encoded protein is CASSQPSGSTDTQYF.

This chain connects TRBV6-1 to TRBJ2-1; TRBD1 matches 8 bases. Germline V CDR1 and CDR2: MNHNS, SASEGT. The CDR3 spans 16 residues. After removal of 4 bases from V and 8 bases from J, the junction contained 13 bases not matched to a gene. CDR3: CASSGSDRAFGDEQFF. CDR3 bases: TGTGCCAGCAGTGGATCGGACAGGGCCTTTGGGGATGAGCAGTTCTTC.